The next 22 T cell receptor beta chains were all read from a single sample in a study of T-cell reconstitution after alpha-beta-depleted transplantation in children. The TCRbeta library incorporated unique molecular identifiers. In TCRdb, the PCR reads were re-called with MiXCR into one record per CDR3 protein. Found here are 150,000 to 200,000 distinct CDR3 sequences, approximately 6.8% of them singletons; the top ten hold just over 4.5%. Sequences were derived from PBMCs, sampled before TCRalphabeta/CD19-depleted stem cell transplant. The receptors come from a girl younger than two with combined immunodeficiency, due to receive a stem cell transplant.

This clonotype was seen repeatedly, ten times or more. The rearrangement links TRBV7-9 to TRBJ2-1; TRBD1 might be the D (5 bases). V dropped 6 bases and J dropped 13 bases, with 22 bases sitting between them. The CDR3 extends over 14 amino acids. CDR1 and CDR2 (germline): SEHNR, FQNEAQ (reference sequence). The CDR3 protein is CASRYRISTQTQFF. In nucleotides, the CDR3 is TGTGCCAGCAGATACAGGATTTCCACCCAAACTCAGTTCTTC.

This clonotype was counted between two and nine times. The chain uses TRBV11-2 and TRBJ2-1; D is uncertain. Germline V lookup: CDR1 SGHAT, CDR2 FQNNGV. V lost 3 bases and J lost 6, with 12 bases in between. This CDR3 is built from 14 residues. The CDR3 DNA is TGTGCCAGCAGCTTTTCGGACGTTTCCAATGAGCAGTTCTTC. It is translated as CASSFSDVSNEQFF.

This clonotype was observed at least ten times. The V call is TRBV28, the J call TRBJ2-3; 10 nucleotides line up with TRBD2. Germline trimming cut 6 bases from V and 3 bases from J; bases unmatched to any gene: 3. CDR3 length equals 14 residues. Germline assignment: CDR1 MDHEN and CDR2 SYDVKM. In DNA form, the CDR3 reads TGTGCCAGCAGACCGGGACTAGCGACAGATACGCAGTATTTT. Protein: CASRPGLATDTQYF. The variable domain in full, completed from reference TRBV28 and TRBJ2-3, reads DVKVTQSSRYLVKRTGEKVFLECVQDMDHENMFWYRQDPGLGLRLIYFSYDVKMKEKGDIPEGYSVSREKKERFSLILESASTNQTSMYLCASRPGLATDTQYFGPGTRLTVL.

This clonotype turned up a few times. One end of the junction is discordant with germline, which a read error may explain. This chain joins TRBV20-1 and TRBJ2-7; 8 bases line up with TRBD2. The germline V gene has CDR1 DFQATT and CDR2 SNEGSKA (reference sequence). The CDR3 totals 17 residues. The CDR3 region is CCATFLQVSGSIYEQYF. As DNA, the CDR3 is TGCTGTGCTACCTTCCTCCAGGTGAGCGGGAGTATCTACGAGCAGTACTTC.

This clonotype has a count of ten or more. The rearrangement links TRBV12-3 or TRBV12-4 to TRBJ2-1; 8 bases line up with TRBD2. J lost 2 bases, V lost 0 bases, and 3 bases had no gene match. The CDR3 is 16 amino acids. The CDR3 DNA sequence: TGTGCCAGCAGTTTAGCCTCAGCGGGGGCCTACAATGAGCAGTTCTTC. It codes for CASSLASAGAYNEQFF.

This clonotype occurred many times. This sequence joins TRBV7-3 and TRBJ2-1; D remains unclear. The CDR3 runs 15 residues. The V end lost 0 bases, the J end lost 5 bases, and 11 bases lay between the germline ends. Per germline, CDR1 SGHTA and CDR2 FQGTGA. The CDR3 DNA follows: TGTGCCAGCAGCTTAACCGTTAGCCCTGACAATGAGCAGTTCTTC. It encodes CASSLTVSPDNEQFF.

This clonotype was picked up many times. J is TRBJ2-7 and V is TRBV5-5; 10 nucleotides match TRBD1. V trimming: 0 bases; J trimming: 7 bases; junction bases outside the gene matches: 4. The CDR3 sequence is 14 residues long. Germline V lookup: CDR1 SGHKS, CDR2 YYEKEE (reference sequence). The CDR3 sequence is CASSLGDRGKEQYF. The CDR3 DNA follows: TGTGCCAGCAGCTTGGGGGACAGGGGTAAGGAGCAGTACTTC. Full variable domain (remainder filled in from reference TRBV5-5 and TRBJ2-7): DAGVTQSPTHLIKTRGQQVTLRCSPISGHKSVSWYQQVLGQGPQFIFQYYEKEERGRGNFPDRFSARQFPNYSSELNVNALLLGDSALYLCASSLGDRGKEQYFGPGTRLTVT.

The sample holds many counts of this clonotype. The chain joins TRBV29-1 to TRBJ1-5, with TRBD1 as a possible D gene (5 bases). This CDR3 is 13 amino acids long. V lost 6 bases to trimming and J lost 4 bases, with 13 bases between them. Germline V gene lookup returns CDR1 SQVTM and CDR2 ANQGSEA. The CDR3 loop reads CSVSGTWNQPQHF. DNA for the CDR3: TGCAGCGTCTCCGGGACCTGGAATCAGCCCCAGCATTTT.

This clonotype showed up many times. This chain connects TRBV12-3 or TRBV12-4 to TRBJ2-5; D call uncertain. This CDR3 comprises 13 residues. V was trimmed by 2 bases and J by 5 bases, leaving 9 bases between them. In nucleotides, the CDR3 is TGTGCCAGCAGTTTAATAGTCGGGGAGACCCAGTACTTC. Protein product: CASSLIVGETQYF.

Regarding this clonotype: This sequence may be a read error, since a much larger clone differs from it by one base. The chain has TRBV20-1 and TRBJ2-5; TRBD2 matches at 7 bases. This CDR3 region has 17 residues. The germline CDR1 and CDR2 sequences are DFQATT and SNEGSKA (reference sequence). The CDR3 nucleotides read TGCTGTGCTAGAGATCGGGGGGACCCTACGACCCAAGAGACCCAGTACTTC. It codes for CCARDRGDPTTQETQYF.

This clonotype was recorded at least ten times. V gene TRBV4-1 combines with J gene TRBJ2-2, with D hard to call. Looked up from germline, CDR1 is MGHRA and CDR2 is YSYEKL. Deletions cut 1 base from V and 6 bases from J, with 6 bases between. The CDR3 runs to 13 residues. CDR3 region: CASSQVSSGELFF. The CDR3 bases are TGCGCCAGCAGCCAAGTTTCATCCGGGGAGCTGTTTTTT.

This clonotype turned up a few times. The chain carries TRBV20-1 and TRBJ2-7; 7 bases agree with TRBD1. CDR1 DFQATT and CDR2 SNEGSKA come from the germline V gene (reference sequence). The V segment lost 4 bases and the J segment 4 bases; nucleotides outside the gene matches: 10. The CDR3 length is 14 residues. The chain's CDR3 is CSAITGDPIYEQYF. As DNA, the CDR3 is TGCAGTGCTATAACAGGGGATCCCATATACGAGCAGTACTTC.

The sample holds many counts of this clonotype. CDR3 sequence reads: CSARDEATWPYEQYF. The CDR3, as DNA: TGCAGTGCTAGAGATGAGGCAACCTGGCCCTACGAGCAGTACTTC. V gene TRBV20-1 combines with J gene TRBJ2-7; D not resolved. This CDR3 spans 15 amino acids. Germline loops: CDR1 DFQATT, CDR2 SNEGSKA (reference sequence). Deletions cut 0 bases from V and 2 bases from J, with 14 bases between.

This clonotype has at least ten counts. The CDR3 DNA follows: TGTGCCAGCAGCCTGGCGTTTAGGAACGGGGAGCTGTTTTTT. Its translation is CASSLAFRNGELFF. V gene TRBV14 combines with J gene TRBJ2-2, with D uncertain. The V end lost 4 bases, the J end lost 7 bases, and 13 bases lay between the germline ends. This CDR3 has 14 amino acids. In germline, CDR1 is SGHDN, CDR2 FVKESK.

This clonotype was recorded at least ten times. The rearrangement links TRBV6-1 to TRBJ1-4; TRBD1 might be the D (5 bases). The germline V and J ends were trimmed by 5 bases and 0 bases, with 10 bases remaining between them. The CDR3 covers 15 residues. Germline loops: CDR1 MNHNS, CDR2 SASEGT. The DNA of the CDR3 is TGTGCCAGCAGTCGCAGGGTACCAACTAATGAAAAACTGTTTTTT. Translated, it gives CASSRRVPTNEKLFF.

This clonotype was observed at least ten times. The J gene is TRBJ2-3, the V gene TRBV7-9; 8 bases are shared with TRBD2. Germline CDR1 reads SEHNR; CDR2 reads FQNEAQ (reference sequence). The CDR3 totals 17 residues. Trimming cost V 3 bases and J 0 bases; bases outside gene matches: 8. Written as DNA, the CDR3 is TGTGCCAGCAGCTTTTCCCCAGCGGGAGCTAGCACAGATACGCAGTATTTT. This gives the protein CASSFSPAGASTDTQYF. Filled out from reference TRBV7-9 and TRBJ2-3, the complete variable domain reads DTGVSQNPRHKITKRGQNVTFRCDPISEHNRLYWYRQTLGQGPEFLTYFQNEAQLEKSRLLSDRFSAERPKGSFSTLEIQRTEQGDSAMYLCASSFSPAGASTDTQYFGPGTRLTVL.

This clonotype has ten or more counts. J is TRBJ2-5 and V is TRBV12-3 or TRBV12-4; D tentatively reads TRBD1 or TRBD2 (5 bases each). The V end lost 6 bases, the J end lost 7 bases, and 9 bases lay between the germline ends. This CDR3 spans 11 amino acids. The CDR3 nucleotides are TGTGCCAGCAGAACAGGAGGGACCCAGTACTTC. This sequence encodes CASRTGGTQYF.

This clonotype appeared many times. V usage is TRBV16 and J usage is TRBJ2-7; D is unclear. This CDR3 is built from 15 residues. Trimming pared 0 bases from V and 0 bases from J, leaving 9 bases between. The germline gives CDR1 KGHSY, CDR2 FQNENV. CDR3 DNA sequence: TGTGCCAGCAGCCAATCTTATACCCCCTCCTACGAGCAGTACTTC. Residues: CASSQSYTPSYEQYF.

The chain combines TRBV6-9 with TRBJ2-2; 12 nucleotides line up with TRBD2. In germline, CDR1 is MNHGY, CDR2 SVAAGI. This CDR3 region has 19 residues. The V segment lost 4 bases and the J segment 3 bases; nucleotides outside the gene matches: 12. CDR3 sequence: CASSLFPSGRARDTGELFF. The CDR3 DNA is TGTGCCAGCAGTTTATTCCCTAGCGGGAGGGCCCGAGACACCGGGGAGCTGTTTTTT.

This clonotype was seen many times. The gene calls are TRBV4-1 and TRBJ2-5, with 7 bases matching TRBD2. The length of the CDR3 is 13 residues. Trimming cost V 4 bases and J 2 bases; bases outside gene matches: 1. Germline loops: CDR1 MGHRA, CDR2 YSYEKL. CDR3 in amino acids: CASSRRGQETQYF. The CDR3, as DNA: TGCGCCAGCAGCCGGCGGGGGCAAGAGACCCAGTACTTC.

This clonotype has a count of ten or more. This sequence joins TRBV7-9 and TRBJ1-2, with 9 bases fitting TRBD1. The germline V gene has CDR1 SEHNR and CDR2 FQNEAQ (reference sequence). This CDR3 contains 16 residues. Trimming at V came to 1 base and at J to 3 bases, leaving 6 bases not matched to a gene. The DNA for the CDR3 is TGTGCCAGCAGCTTAGACAGGGGGCGCGGATACTATGGCTACACCTTC. Amino acid sequence: CASSLDRGRGYYGYTF. The entire variable domain, with the rest obtained from reference TRBV7-9 and TRBJ1-2, is as follows: DTGVSQNPRHKITKRGQNVTFRCDPISEHNRLYWYRQTLGQGPEFLTYFQNEAQLEKSRLLSDRFSAERPKGSFSTLEIQRTEQGDSAMYLCASSLDRGRGYYGYTFGSGTRLTVV.

Comments on this clonotype: This could be a read error, since a much larger clone is one nucleotide away. The missing conserved phenylalanine or tryptophan at the end of this CDR3 makes a read error likely. The chain uses TRBV12-3 or TRBV12-4 and TRBJ2-5, with 7 bases that match TRBD2. This CDR3 is built from 16 residues. The V and J ends lost 5 bases and 2 bases, in that order; junction bases with no gene match: 11. The DNA for the CDR3 is TGTGCCAGCAGTCCCGGCGGCGGGGGAATACAAGAGACCCAGTACTCC. This encodes CASSPGGGGIQETQYS.